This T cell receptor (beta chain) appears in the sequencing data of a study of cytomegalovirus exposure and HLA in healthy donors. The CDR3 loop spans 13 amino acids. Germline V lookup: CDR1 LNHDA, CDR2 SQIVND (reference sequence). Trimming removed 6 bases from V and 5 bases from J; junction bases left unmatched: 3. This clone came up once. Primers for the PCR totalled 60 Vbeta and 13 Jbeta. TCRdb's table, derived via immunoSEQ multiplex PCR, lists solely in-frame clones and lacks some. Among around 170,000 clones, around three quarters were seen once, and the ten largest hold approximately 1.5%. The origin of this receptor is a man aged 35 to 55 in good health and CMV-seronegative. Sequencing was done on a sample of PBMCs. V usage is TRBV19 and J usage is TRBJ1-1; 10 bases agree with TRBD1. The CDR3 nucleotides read TGTGCCAGTAGCCCGGGACAGGGGACTGAAGCTTTCTTT. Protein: CASSPGQGTEAFF. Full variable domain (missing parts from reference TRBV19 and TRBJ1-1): DGGITQSPKYLFRKEGQNVTLSCEQNLNHDAMYWYRQDPGQGLRLIYYSQIVNDFQKGDIAEGYSVSREKKESFPLTVTSAQKNPTAFYLCASSPGQGTEAFFGQGTRLTVV.